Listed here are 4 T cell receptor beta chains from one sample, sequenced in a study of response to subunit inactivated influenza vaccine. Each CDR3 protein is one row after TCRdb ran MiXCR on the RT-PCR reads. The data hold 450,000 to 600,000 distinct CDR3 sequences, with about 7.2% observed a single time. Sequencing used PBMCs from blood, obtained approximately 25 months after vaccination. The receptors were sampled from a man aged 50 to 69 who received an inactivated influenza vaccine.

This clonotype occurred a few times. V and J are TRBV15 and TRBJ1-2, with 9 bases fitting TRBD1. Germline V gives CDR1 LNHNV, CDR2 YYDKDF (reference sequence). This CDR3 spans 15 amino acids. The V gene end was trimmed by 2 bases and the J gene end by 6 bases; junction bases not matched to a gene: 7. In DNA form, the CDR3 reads TGTGCCACCAGCAGAATAGGACAGGGGAGCCATGGCTACACCTTC. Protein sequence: CATSRIGQGSHGYTF.

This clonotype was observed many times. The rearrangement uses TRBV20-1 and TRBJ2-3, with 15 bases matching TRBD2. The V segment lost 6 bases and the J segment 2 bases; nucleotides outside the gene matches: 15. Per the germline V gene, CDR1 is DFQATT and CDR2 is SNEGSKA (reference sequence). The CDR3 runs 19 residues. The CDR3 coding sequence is TGCAGTGCGAAACCGGGACTAGCGGGAGGACCCGATCTCACAGATACGCAGTATTTT. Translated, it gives CSAKPGLAGGPDLTDTQYF.

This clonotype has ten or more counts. The CDR3: CATQLDMNTEAFF. Written as DNA, the CDR3 is TGTGCCACCCAGTTGGATATGAACACTGAAGCTTTCTTT. The chain links TRBV5-5 to TRBJ1-1, with D unresolved. The CDR3 is made up of 13 amino acids. V dropped 9 bases and J dropped 0 bases, with 12 bases sitting between them. Germline CDR1 SGHKS, CDR2 YYEKEE (reference sequence). Drawing the rest from reference TRBV5-5 and TRBJ1-1, the complete variable domain is DAGVTQSPTHLIKTRGQQVTLRCSPISGHKSVSWYQQVLGQGPQFIFQYYEKEERGRGNFPDRFSARQFPNYSSELNVNALLLGDSALYLCATQLDMNTEAFFGQGTRLTVV.

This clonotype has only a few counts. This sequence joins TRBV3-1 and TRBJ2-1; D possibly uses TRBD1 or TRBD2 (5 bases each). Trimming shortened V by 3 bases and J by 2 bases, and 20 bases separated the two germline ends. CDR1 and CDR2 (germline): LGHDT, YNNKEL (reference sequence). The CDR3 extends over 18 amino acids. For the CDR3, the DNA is TGTGCCAGCAGCCATTCCGGTACACGTGGGGGTACCTACAATGAGCAGTTCTTC. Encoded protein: CASSHSGTRGGTYNEQFF.